These 9 T cell receptor beta chains originate from one sample sequenced in a study of control samples from healthy donors and cancer patients. Using immunoSEQ multiplex PCR, the repertoire was profiled, and TCRdb retains in-frame clones only, with some absent. The top ten hold 2% to 2.5% of the sample, which has around 130,000 clones, more than 80% seen once. The sequenced material came from blood. The source is a man aged 18 to 29 in good health.

The V gene is TRBV19, the J gene TRBJ1-1, with TRBD1 as a possible D gene (5 bases). CDR3 length: 12 residues. V was cut by 8 bases and J by 5 bases, with 12 bases left in between. Germline V gene data show CDR1 as LNHDA and CDR2 as SQIVND (reference sequence). The CDR3: CASGTVGTEAFF. The DNA of the CDR3 is TGTGCCAGTGGGACGGTTGGGACTGAAGCTTTCTTT.

There are a few counts of this clone. This CDR3 reads CASGEVGGDTEAFF. CDR3 bases: TGTGCCAGCGGTGAGGTGGGCGGGGACACTGAAGCTTTCTTT. The V gene is TRBV21-1, the J gene TRBJ1-1. TRBV21-1 is annotated as a pseudogene. The CDR3 is 14 residues long.

V gene TRBV10-3 combines with J gene TRBJ2-7, with 7 bases fitting TRBD1. The CDR3 has 14 amino acids. Germline V lookup: CDR1 ENHRY, CDR2 SYGVKD. The V and J ends lost 2 bases and 2 bases, in that order; junction bases with no gene match: 3. CDR3 DNA: TGTGCCATCAGTGAGCTGCAGGGGGCCTACGAGCAGTACTTC. Protein product: CAISELQGAYEQYF.

The V gene is TRBV7-9, the J gene TRBJ2-2; 7 bases agree with TRBD2. This CDR3 spans 17 amino acids. Germline-derived CDR1 and CDR2 are SEHNR and FQNEAQ (reference sequence). The junction had 15 bases not matched to a gene; V was cut back by 5 bases and J by 6 bases. The CDR3 coding sequence is TGTGCCAGCAGCCCCTCCTCACTAGCGAGCGCTCCCGGGGAGCTGTTTTTT. Translated, it gives CASSPSSLASAPGELFF.

The gene calls are TRBV18 and TRBJ2-7; D is unresolved. This CDR3 has 13 amino acids. Trimming took off 3 bases at V and 4 bases at J, with 10 bases between the two ends. Germline-derived CDR1 and CDR2 are KGHSH and LQKENI. CDR3 region: CASSPDGRYEQYV. CDR3 sequence (DNA): TGTGCCAGCTCACCGGACGGTAGGTACGAGCAGTACGTC.

The V call is TRBV15, the J call TRBJ1-1; D not resolved. The germline V gene encodes CDR1 LNHNV and CDR2 YYDKDF (reference sequence). Trimming cost V 0 bases and J 11 bases, with 13 bases left between them. The CDR3 totals 13 residues. CDR3 residues: CATSRDSRSEAFF. Here the CDR3 DNA reads TGTGCCACCAGCAGAGATTCTCGGAGTGAGGCTTTCTTT.

This chain links TRBV7-9 with TRBJ1-1; weak D call: TRBD1 (5 bases). With 5 bases removed from V and 1 base from J, the gap between germline ends came to 14 bases. This CDR3 has 15 residues. CDR1 is SEHNR and CDR2 is FQNEAQ in the germline V gene (reference sequence). The DNA for the CDR3 is TGTGCCAGCAGCCCAACCGGGACGGGGAACACTGAAGCTTTCTTT. It is translated as CASSPTGTGNTEAFF.

V usage is TRBV28 and J usage is TRBJ1-5; 8 bases align to TRBD1. Germline CDR1 MDHEN, CDR2 SYDVKM. The CDR3 sequence is 15 residues long. Trimming cost V 3 bases and J 4 bases; bases outside gene matches: 5. DNA of the CDR3: TGTGCCAGCAGTTTGGGGACAGGTGATAATCAGCCCCAGCATTTT. Protein product: CASSLGTGDNQPQHF.

This chain joins TRBV7-8 and TRBJ2-3; perhaps D is TRBD1 or TRBD2 (5 bases each). V lost 1 base to trimming and J lost 0 bases, with 8 bases between them. The germline V gene has CDR1 SGHVS and CDR2 FQNEAQ. This CDR3 spans 15 amino acids. The CDR3 region has the DNA TGTGCCAGCAGCTTAGGGGGGACGAGCACAGATACGCAGTATTTT. Residues: CASSLGGTSTDTQYF.